This T cell receptor beta chain was found in a study of blood T cell repertoires in COVID-19 (dated by TCRdb to 2018 to 2020). Some background on the complete study: The collaborator samples originated in the United States, Italy and Spain and spanned the acute and convalescent phases of COVID-19. A de-identified subject ID, COVID-19 status, age in years and sex were almost always included in the sample metadata. The dataset comprised deeply sampled blood TCRbeta repertoires from subjects exposed to, actively infected with, or recovered from COVID-19. The repertoires were released in a freely available public database intended as a resource for research on the immune response to SARS-CoV-2. Where HLA class I and class II types were available, the types were taken from metadata supplied by the sample provider, not from assay-based typing. Samples came from the ongoing ImmuneRACE study (first 160 participants) plus 1,254 subjects from 6 global collaborators. The material from the prospective study consisted of cDNA or gDNA derived from T cells, B-cell-depleted T cells, or PBMCs. Overall study results and their limits: How much clinical and demographic metadata was included differed by source and by participant, and the metadata was provided uncurated.

A single count supports this clone. The specificity of this receptor is unknown. No per-base quality is available; no much larger clone lies one base away. The immunoSEQ Assay, a bias-controlled multiplex PCR, was used to amplify TCRbeta CDR3 regions from genomic DNA. The authors' pipeline ran thus. The number of nucleated cells in each sample was estimated by amplification of reference gene primers within the assay. Sequence reads were collapsed and filtered to measure the absolute abundance of every unique TCRbeta CDR3 rearrangement. For each sample, productive Simpson clonality was calculated by taking the square root of Simpson's diversity index across productive rearrangements. TCRdb stores this immuneACCESS table with in-frame sequences only. Part of the clones is absent; in the studies checked, under half of the shortfall reflects unresolved V genes, and no reason is known for the rest. The DNA gave D and trimming, while V, J and clone size come from that table. The sample table records approximately 94,000 clones; approximately 84% of these occur just once. The ten largest clonotypes hold approximately 7% of the sample.

The collaborating institutions used their own protocols to collect whole blood in K2EDTA tubes. For TCRbeta analysis, collaborator samples were shipped as frozen whole blood, as isolated PBMCs, or as DNA extracted from either sample type. Trimmed from V: 1 base; trimmed from J: 2 bases; junction bases lacking a gene match: 7. The CDR1 and CDR2 encoded by the germline V gene are SGHAT and FQNNGV. The CDR3 measures 17 amino acids from cysteine to phenylalanine. Only CDR3 DNA remains: 51 bases, in frame from the first base. The sequence was collected from a young man in a cohort sampled during active COVID-19. The sequenced sample was peripheral blood. The chain is assembled from TRBV11-2 and TRBJ2-1; TRBD2 fits 8 bases in the junction. CDR3 sequence: CASSLGGSGETYNEQFF. In nucleotide form, the sequence is TGTGCCAGCAGCTTAGGAGGTAGCGGGGAAACCTACAATGAGCAGTTCTTC.